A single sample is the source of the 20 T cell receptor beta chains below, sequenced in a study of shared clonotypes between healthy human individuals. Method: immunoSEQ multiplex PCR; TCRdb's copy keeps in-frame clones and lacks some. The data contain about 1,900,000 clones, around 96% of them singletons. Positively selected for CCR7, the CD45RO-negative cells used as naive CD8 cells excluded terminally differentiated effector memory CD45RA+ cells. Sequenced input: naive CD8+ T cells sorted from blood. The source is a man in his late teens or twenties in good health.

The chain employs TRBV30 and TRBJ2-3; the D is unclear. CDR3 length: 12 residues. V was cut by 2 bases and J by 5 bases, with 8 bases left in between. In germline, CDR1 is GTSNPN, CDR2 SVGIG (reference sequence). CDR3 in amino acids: CAWSPDQDTQYF. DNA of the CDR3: TGTGCCTGGAGTCCGGACCAAGATACGCAGTATTTT.

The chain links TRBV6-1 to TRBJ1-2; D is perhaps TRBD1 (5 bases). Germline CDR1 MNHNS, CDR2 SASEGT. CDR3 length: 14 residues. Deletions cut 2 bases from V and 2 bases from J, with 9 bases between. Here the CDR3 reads CASSEYQGNYGYTF. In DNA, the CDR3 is TGTGCCAGCAGTGAATATCAGGGAAACTATGGCTACACCTTC.

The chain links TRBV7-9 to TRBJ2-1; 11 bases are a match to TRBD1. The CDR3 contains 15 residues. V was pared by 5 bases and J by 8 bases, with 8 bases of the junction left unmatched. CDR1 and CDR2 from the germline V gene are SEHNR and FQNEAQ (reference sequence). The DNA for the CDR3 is TGTGCCAGCAGCCCCGGACAGGGGGCTCACCATGAGCAGTTCTTC. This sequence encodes CASSPGQGAHHEQFF. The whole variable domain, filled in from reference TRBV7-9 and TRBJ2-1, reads DTGVSQNPRHKITKRGQNVTFRCDPISEHNRLYWYRQTLGQGPEFLTYFQNEAQLEKSRLLSDRFSAERPKGSFSTLEIQRTEQGDSAMYLCASSPGQGAHHEQFFGPGTRLTVL.

The CDR3 bases are TGCGCCAGCAGCTCGAGGGGACAGGGGGATGGCTACACCTTC. Translation: CASSSRGQGDGYTF. The rearrangement links TRBV5-1 to TRBJ1-2; 11 bases map to TRBD1. This CDR3 has 14 residues. Germline values: CDR1 SGHRS, CDR2 YFSETQ. V dropped 3 bases and J dropped 6; count of bases not matched to a gene: 4. Full variable domain (remainder filled in from reference TRBV5-1 and TRBJ1-2): KAGVTQTPRYLIKTRGQQVTLSCSPISGHRSVSWYQQTPGQGLQFLFEYFSETQRNKGNFPGRFSGRQFSNSRSEMNVSTLELGDSALYLCASSSRGQGDGYTFGSGTRLTVV.

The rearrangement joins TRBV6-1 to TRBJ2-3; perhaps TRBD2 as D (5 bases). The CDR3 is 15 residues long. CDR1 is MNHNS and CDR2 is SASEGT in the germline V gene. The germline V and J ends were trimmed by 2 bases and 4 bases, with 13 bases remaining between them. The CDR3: CASSELAELPDTQYF. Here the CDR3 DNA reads TGTGCCAGCAGTGAACTAGCCGAGCTCCCAGATACGCAGTATTTT.

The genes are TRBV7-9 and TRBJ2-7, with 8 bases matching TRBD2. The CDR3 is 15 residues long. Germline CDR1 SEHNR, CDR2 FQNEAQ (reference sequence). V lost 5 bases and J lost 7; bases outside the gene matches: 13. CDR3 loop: CASSPSTGLAGEQYF. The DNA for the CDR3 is TGTGCCAGCAGCCCGTCCACGGGGCTAGCGGGTGAGCAGTACTTC.

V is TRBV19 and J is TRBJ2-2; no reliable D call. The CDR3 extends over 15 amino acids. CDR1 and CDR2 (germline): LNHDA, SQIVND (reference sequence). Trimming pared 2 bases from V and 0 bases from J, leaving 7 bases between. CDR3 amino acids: CASSIMSTNTGELFF. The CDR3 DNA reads TGTGCCAGTAGTATAATGTCGACGAACACCGGGGAGCTGTTTTTT.

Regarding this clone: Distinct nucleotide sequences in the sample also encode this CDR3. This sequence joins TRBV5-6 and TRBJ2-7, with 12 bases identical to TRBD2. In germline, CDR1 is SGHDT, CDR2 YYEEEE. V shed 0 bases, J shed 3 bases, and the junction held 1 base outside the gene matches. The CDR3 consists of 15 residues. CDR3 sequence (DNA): TGTGCCAGCAGCTTGGCACTAGCGGGAGGCTACGAGCAGTACTTC. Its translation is CASSLALAGGYEQYF.

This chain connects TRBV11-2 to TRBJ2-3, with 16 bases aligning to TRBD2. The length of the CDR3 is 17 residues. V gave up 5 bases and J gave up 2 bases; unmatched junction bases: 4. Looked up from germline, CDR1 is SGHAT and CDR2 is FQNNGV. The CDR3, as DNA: TGTGCCAGCAGCGAGGGACTAGCGGGGGGGCACACAGATACGCAGTATTTT. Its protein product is CASSEGLAGGHTDTQYF.

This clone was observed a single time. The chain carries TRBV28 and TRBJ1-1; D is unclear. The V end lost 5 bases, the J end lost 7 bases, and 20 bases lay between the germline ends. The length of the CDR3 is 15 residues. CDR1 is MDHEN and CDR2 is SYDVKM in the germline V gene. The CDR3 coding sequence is TGTGCCAGCAGTCTAGGATACCCGGAAATCAATGAAGCTTTCTTT. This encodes CASSLGYPEINEAFF. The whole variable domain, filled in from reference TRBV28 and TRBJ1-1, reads DVKVTQSSRYLVKRTGEKVFLECVQDMDHENMFWYRQDPGLGLRLIYFSYDVKMKEKGDIPEGYSVSREKKERFSLILESASTNQTSMYLCASSLGYPEINEAFFGQGTRLTVV.

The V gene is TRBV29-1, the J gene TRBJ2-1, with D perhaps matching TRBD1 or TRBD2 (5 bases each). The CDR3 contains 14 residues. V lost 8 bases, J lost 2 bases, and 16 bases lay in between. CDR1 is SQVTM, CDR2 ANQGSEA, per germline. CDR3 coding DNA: TGCAGCTTTGCCCAGGGACGCGCCTACAATGAGCAGTTCTTC. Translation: CSFAQGRAYNEQFF.

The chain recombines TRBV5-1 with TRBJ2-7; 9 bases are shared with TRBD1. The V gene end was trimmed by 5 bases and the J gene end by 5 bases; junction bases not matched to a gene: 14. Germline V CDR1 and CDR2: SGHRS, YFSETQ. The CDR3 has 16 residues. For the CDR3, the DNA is TGCGCCAGCAGTTCGGGACAGGGCTCTTGGTGGGACGAGCAGTACTTC. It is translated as CASSSGQGSWWDEQYF.

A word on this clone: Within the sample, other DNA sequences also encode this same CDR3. Written as DNA, the CDR3 is TGCGCCAGCAGCTTGGGGGGGGCCGATGGCTACACCTTC. Translating it yields CASSLGGADGYTF. V is TRBV5-1 and J is TRBJ1-2, with a weak D call TRBD1 (6 bases). The germline V gene encodes CDR1 SGHRS and CDR2 YFSETQ. Trimming removed 0 bases from V and 6 bases from J, with 9 bases in between. This CDR3 is 13 amino acids long. Looking up the rest from reference TRBV5-1 and TRBJ1-2 gives the full variable domain: KAGVTQTPRYLIKTRGQQVTLSCSPISGHRSVSWYQQTPGQGLQFLFEYFSETQRNKGNFPGRFSGRQFSNSRSEMNVSTLELGDSALYLCASSLGGADGYTFGSGTRLTVV.

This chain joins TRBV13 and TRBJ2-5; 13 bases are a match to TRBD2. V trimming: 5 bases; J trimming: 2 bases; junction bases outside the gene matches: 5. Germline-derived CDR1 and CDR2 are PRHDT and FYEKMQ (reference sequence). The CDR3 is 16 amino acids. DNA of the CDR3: TGTGCCAGCAGCCCGGGACTAGCGGGATGGCAAGAGACCCAGTACTTC. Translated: CASSPGLAGWQETQYF. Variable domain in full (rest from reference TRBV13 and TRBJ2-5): AAGVIQSPRHLIKEKRETATLKCYPIPRHDTVYWYQQGPGQDPQFLISFYEKMQSDKGSIPDRFSAQQFSDYHSELNMSSLELGDSALYFCASSPGLAGWQETQYFGPGTRLLVL.

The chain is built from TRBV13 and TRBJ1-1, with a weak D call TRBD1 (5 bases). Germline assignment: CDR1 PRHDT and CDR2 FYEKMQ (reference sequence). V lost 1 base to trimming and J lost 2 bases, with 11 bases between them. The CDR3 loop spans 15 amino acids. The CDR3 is CASSLVVGVNTEAFF. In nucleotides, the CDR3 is TGTGCCAGCAGCTTAGTGGTAGGGGTCAACACTGAAGCTTTCTTT.

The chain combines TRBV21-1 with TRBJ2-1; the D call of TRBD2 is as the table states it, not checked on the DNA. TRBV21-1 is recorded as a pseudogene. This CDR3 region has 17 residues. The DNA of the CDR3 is TGTGCCAGCAGCAAAGCCGGACGGGGACTAGCGGGAGATGAGCAGTTCTTC. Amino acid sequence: CASSKAGRGLAGDEQFF.

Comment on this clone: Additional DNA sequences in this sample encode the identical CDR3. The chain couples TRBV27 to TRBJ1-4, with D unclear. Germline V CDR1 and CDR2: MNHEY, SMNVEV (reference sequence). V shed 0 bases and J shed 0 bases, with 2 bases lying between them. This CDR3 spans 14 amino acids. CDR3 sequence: CASSLSPTNEKLFF. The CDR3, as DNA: TGTGCCAGCAGTTTATCACCAACTAATGAAAAACTGTTTTTT.

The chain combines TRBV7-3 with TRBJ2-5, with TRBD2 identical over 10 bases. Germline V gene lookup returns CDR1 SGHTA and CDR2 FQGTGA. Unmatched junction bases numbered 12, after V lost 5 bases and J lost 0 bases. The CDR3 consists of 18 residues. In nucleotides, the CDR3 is TGTGCCAGCAGCCCCAGCGGGGGGGCGGGACAGTACCAAGAGACCCAGTACTTC. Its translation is CASSPSGGAGQYQETQYF.

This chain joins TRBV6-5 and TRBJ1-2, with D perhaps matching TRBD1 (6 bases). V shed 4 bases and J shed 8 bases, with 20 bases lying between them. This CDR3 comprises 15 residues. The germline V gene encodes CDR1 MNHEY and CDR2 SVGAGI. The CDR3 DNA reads TGTGCCAGCAGTTCCTACCCGGCGGGGGCAGGAGGCTACACCTTC. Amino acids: CASSSYPAGAGGYTF.

DNA of the CDR3: TGCGCCAGCAGCCAAGAGATGGGCAGGGGGCTTGAGGGGTACGAGCAGTACTTC. It is translated as CASSQEMGRGLEGYEQYF. The J gene is TRBJ2-7, the V gene TRBV4-1; 8 bases are a match to TRBD1. The CDR3 spans 18 residues. From germline, CDR1 is MGHRA and CDR2 YSYEKL. V dropped 0 bases and J dropped 4; count of bases not matched to a gene: 14.